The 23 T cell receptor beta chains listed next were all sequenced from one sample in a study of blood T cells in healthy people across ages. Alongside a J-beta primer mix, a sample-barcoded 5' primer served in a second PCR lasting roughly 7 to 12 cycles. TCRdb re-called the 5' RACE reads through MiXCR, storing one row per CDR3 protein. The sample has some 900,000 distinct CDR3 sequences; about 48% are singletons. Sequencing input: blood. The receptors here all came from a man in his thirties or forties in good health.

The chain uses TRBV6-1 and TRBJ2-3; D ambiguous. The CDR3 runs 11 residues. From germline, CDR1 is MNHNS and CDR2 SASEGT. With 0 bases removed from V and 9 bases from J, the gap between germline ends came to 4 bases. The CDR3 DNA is TGTGCCAGCAGTGAAGCGACAACGCAGTATTTT. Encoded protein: CASSEATTQYF.

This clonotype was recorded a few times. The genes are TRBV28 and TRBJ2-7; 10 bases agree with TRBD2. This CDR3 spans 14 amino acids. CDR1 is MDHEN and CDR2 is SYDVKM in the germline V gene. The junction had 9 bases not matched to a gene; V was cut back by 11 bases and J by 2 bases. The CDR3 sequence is CAATSGGVPYEQYF. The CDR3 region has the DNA TGTGCCGCTACGAGCGGGGGGGTCCCCTACGAGCAGTACTTC.

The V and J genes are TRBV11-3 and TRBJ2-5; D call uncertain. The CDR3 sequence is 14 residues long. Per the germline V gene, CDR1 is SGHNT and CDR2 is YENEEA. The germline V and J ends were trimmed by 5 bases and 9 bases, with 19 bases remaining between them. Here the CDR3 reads CASSQDTGWWAQYF. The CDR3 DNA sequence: TGTGCCAGCAGCCAAGACACCGGGTGGTGGGCCCAGTACTTC.

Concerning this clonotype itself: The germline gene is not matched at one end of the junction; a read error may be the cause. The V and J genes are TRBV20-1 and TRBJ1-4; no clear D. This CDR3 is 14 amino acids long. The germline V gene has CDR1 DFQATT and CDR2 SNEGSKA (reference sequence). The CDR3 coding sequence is TGCAGTGCTCAAGTATCCGCAACTAGTGAAAAACTGTTTTTT. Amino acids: CSAQVSATSEKLFF.

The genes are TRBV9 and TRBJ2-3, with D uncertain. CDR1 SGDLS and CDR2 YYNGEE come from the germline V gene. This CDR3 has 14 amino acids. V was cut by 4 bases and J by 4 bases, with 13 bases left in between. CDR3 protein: CASSWSLKADTQYF. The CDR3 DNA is TGTGCCAGCAGCTGGTCGCTAAAGGCAGATACGCAGTATTTT.

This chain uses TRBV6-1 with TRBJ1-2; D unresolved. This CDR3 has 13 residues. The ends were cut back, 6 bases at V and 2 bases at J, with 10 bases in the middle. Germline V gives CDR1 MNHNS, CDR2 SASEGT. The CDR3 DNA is TGTGCCAGCAGCGGCAGTTTGAACTATGGCTACACCTTC. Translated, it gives CASSGSLNYGYTF.

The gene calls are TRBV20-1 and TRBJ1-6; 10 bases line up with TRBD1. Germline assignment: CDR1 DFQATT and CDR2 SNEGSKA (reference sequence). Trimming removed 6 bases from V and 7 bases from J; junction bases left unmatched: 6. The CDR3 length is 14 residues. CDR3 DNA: TGCAGTGCCCCCAGGACAGGGGGAAATTCACCCCTCCACTTT. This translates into CSAPRTGGNSPLHF.

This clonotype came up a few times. CDR3 bases: TGTGCCAGCAGCAAAGCGGTGGGGGCGCGAGAGCAGTACTTC. Translating gives CASSKAVGAREQYF. The chain combines TRBV21-1 with TRBJ2-7; the D call in the table, TRBD1, was not verified against the DNA. TRBV21-1 corresponds to a pseudogene. CDR3 length: 14 amino acids.

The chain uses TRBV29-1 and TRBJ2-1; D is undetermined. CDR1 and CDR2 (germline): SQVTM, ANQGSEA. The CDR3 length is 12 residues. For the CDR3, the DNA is TGCTCATCCGAGAGCTCCTACAATGAGCAGTTCTTC. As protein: CSSESSYNEQFF.

The CDR3: CASSTYTGQQNIQYF. Written as DNA, the CDR3 is TGTGCCAGCAGTACTTACACGGGACAGCAAAACATTCAGTACTTC. The chain has TRBV12-3 or TRBV12-4 and TRBJ2-4; 7 bases fit TRBD1. The CDR3 runs to 15 residues. The ends lost 5 bases at V and 5 bases at J; junction bases unmatched: 9.

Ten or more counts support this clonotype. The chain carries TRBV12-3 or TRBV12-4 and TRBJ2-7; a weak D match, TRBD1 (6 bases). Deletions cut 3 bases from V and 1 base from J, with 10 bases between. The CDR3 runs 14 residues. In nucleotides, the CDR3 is TGTGCCAGCAGTTTGGAACAGGGATCCTACGAGCAGTACTTC. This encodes CASSLEQGSYEQYF.

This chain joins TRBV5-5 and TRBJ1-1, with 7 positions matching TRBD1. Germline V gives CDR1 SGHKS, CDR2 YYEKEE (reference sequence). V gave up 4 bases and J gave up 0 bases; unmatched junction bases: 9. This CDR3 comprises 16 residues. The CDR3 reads CASSRGQAVMNTEAFF. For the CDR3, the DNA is TGTGCCAGCAGCCGAGGACAGGCCGTCATGAACACTGAAGCTTTCTTT. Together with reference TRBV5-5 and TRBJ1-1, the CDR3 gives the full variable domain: DAGVTQSPTHLIKTRGQQVTLRCSPISGHKSVSWYQQVLGQGPQFIFQYYEKEERGRGNFPDRFSARQFPNYSSELNVNALLLGDSALYLCASSRGQAVMNTEAFFGQGTRLTVV.

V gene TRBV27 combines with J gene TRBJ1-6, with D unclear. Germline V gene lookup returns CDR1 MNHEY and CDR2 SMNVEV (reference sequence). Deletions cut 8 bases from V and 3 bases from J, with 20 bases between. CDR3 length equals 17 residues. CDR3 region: CASDHQEGPRYNSPLHF. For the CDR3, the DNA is TGTGCCAGCGACCACCAGGAAGGCCCACGCTATAATTCACCCCTCCACTTT.

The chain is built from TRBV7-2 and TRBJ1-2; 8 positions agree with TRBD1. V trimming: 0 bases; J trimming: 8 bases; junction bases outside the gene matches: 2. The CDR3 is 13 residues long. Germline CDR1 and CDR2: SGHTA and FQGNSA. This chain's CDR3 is CASSLAQGAGYTF. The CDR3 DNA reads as TGTGCCAGCAGCTTAGCTCAGGGGGCCGGCTACACCTTC.

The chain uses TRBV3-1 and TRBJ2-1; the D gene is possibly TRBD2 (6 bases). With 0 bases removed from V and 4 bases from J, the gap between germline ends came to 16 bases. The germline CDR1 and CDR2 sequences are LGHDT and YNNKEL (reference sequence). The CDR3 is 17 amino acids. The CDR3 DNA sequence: TGTGCCAGCAGCCAAGATAGGTTCGGGGGAGCTTACAATGAGCAGTTCTTC. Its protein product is CASSQDRFGGAYNEQFF.

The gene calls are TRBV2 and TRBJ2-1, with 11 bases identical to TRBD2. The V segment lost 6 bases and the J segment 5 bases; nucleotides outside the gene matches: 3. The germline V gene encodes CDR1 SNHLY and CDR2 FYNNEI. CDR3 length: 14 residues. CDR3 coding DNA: TGTGCCAGCAGGGAGACTAGCGGGGACAATGAGCAGTTCTTC. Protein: CASRETSGDNEQFF.

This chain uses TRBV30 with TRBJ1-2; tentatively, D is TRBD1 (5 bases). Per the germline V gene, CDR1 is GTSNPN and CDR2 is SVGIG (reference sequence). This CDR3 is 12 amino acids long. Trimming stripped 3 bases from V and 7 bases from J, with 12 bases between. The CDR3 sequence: CAWSPRAGGYTF. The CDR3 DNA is TGTGCCTGGAGCCCCAGGGCGGGTGGCTACACCTTC.

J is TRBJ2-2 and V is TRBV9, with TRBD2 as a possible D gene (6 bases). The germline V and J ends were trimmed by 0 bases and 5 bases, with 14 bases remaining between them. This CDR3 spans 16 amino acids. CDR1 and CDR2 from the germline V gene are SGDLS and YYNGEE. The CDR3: CASSVATSPQTGELFF. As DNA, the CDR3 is TGTGCCAGCAGCGTAGCCACTAGCCCCCAGACCGGGGAGCTGTTTTTT.

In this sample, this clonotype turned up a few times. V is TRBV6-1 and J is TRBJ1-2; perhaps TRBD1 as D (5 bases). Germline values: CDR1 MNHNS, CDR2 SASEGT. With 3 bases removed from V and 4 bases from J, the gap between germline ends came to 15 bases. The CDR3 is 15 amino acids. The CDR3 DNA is TGTGCCAGCAGTGAGGGGCATGGGACCTCCTATGGCTACACCTTC. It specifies CASSEGHGTSYGYTF.

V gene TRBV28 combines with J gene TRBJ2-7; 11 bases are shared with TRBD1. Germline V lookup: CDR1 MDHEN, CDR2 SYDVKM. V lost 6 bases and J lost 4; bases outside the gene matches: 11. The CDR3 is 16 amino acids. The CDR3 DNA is TGTGCCAGCAGCGACCCCGGGACAGGGGGAATATACGAGCAGTACTTC. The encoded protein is CASSDPGTGGIYEQYF.

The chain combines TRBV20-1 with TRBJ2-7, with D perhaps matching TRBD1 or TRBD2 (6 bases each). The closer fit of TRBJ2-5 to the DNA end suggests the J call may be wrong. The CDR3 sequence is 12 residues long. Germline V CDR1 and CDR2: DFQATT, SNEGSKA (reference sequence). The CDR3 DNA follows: TGCAGTGCTAGCCCAAAGGGGGGGACCCAGTACTTC. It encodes CSASPKGGTQYF.

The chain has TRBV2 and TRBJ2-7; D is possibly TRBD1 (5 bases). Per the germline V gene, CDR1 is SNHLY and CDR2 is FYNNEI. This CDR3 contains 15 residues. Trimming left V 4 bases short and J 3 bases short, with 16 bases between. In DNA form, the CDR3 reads TGTGCCAGCAGTGTTGAGGCAGGGTCTTTCTACGAGCAGTACTTC. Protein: CASSVEAGSFYEQYF.

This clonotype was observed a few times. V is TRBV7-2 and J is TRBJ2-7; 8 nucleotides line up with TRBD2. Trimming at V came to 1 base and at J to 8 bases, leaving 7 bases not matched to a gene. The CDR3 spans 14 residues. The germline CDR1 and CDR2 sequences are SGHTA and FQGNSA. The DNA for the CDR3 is TGTGCCAGCAGCTTAGAACGAGCGGGGGAGAAGCAGTACTTC. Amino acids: CASSLERAGEKQYF. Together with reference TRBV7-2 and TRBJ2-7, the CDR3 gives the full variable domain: GAGVSQSPSNKVTEKGKDVELRCDPISGHTALYWYRQSLGQGLEFLIYFQGNSAPDKSGLPSDRFSAERTGGSVSTLTIQRTQQEDSAVYLCASSLERAGEKQYFGPGTRLTVT.